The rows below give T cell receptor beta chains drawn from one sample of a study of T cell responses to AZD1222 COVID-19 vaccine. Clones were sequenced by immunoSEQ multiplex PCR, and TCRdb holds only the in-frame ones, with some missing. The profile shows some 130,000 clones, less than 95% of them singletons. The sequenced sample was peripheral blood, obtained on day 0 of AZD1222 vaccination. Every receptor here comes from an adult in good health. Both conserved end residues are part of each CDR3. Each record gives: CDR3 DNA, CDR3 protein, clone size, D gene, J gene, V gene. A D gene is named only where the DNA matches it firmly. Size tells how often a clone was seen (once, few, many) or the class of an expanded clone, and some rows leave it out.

CDR3nt: TGTGCCAGCAGGAGCAGGGGACAGGGGGCCTATTCACCCCTCCACTTT; CDR3aa: CASRSRGQGAYSPLHF; abundance: .; d_gene: TRBD1; j_gene: TRBJ1-6; v_gene: TRBV27
CDR3nt: TGCAGCGCCAACCTACTAGACGCGCAGTACTTC; CDR3aa: CSANLLDAQYF; abundance: .; d_gene: .; j_gene: TRBJ2-7; v_gene: TRBV29-1
CDR3nt: TGTGCCAGCAGTTACTTACGGACGTTAGGTAATGGCTACACCTTC; CDR3aa: CASSYLRTLGNGYTF; abundance: .; d_gene: .; j_gene: TRBJ1-2; v_gene: TRBV6-2/TRBV6-3
CDR3nt: TGTGCCAGCAGTGATGGGACATTGGGAAACACCATATATTTT; CDR3aa: CASSDGTLGNTIYF; abundance: .; d_gene: .; j_gene: TRBJ1-3; v_gene: TRBV28
CDR3nt: TGTGCCAGCAGCGAGTTACCCGCTGGGGCCAACGTCCTGACTTTC; CDR3aa: CASSELPAGANVLTF; abundance: .; d_gene: .; j_gene: TRBJ2-6; v_gene: TRBV2
CDR3nt: TGTGCCTGGAGTGGGGACAATCGGGACTACGAGCAGTACTTC; CDR3aa: CAWSGDNRDYEQYF; abundance: .; d_gene: .; j_gene: TRBJ2-7; v_gene: TRBV30
CDR3nt: TGTGCCAGCTCACTGGGACAGGCTCACCCATCCTATGGCTACACCTTC; CDR3aa: CASSLGQAHPSYGYTF; abundance: .; d_gene: TRBD1; j_gene: TRBJ1-2; v_gene: TRBV18
CDR3nt: TGTGCCAGTTCTCGGACCGCAGGAGAGACCCAGTACTTC; CDR3aa: CASSRTAGETQYF; abundance: .; d_gene: .; j_gene: TRBJ2-5; v_gene: TRBV9
CDR3nt: TGTGCCACCAGTGATCCGCGGGCAGGGAACACTGAAGCTTTCTTT; CDR3aa: CATSDPRAGNTEAFF; abundance: .; d_gene: .; j_gene: TRBJ1-1; v_gene: TRBV24-1
CDR3nt: TGTGCCAGCAGCAGAGGGTGGGGGGGAGATACGCAGTATTTT; CDR3aa: CASSRGWGGDTQYF; abundance: once; d_gene: TRBD2; j_gene: TRBJ2-3; v_gene: TRBV7-6
CDR3nt: TGTGCCAGCAGCCAAGCCGGGAGCAATCAGCCCCAGCATTTT; CDR3aa: CASSQAGSNQPQHF; abundance: .; d_gene: .; j_gene: TRBJ1-5; v_gene: TRBV3-1/TRBV3-2
CDR3nt: TGTGCCAGCAGCCAAACCGGGACACTCCATGAAAAACTGTTTTTT; CDR3aa: CASSQTGTLHEKLFF; abundance: .; d_gene: .; j_gene: TRBJ1-4; v_gene: TRBV3-1/TRBV3-2
CDR3nt: TGTGCTAGTGCCTGGGGTTCCCAGCCCCAGCATTTT; CDR3aa: CASAWGSQPQHF; abundance: many; d_gene: .; j_gene: TRBJ1-5; v_gene: TRBV12-5
CDR3nt: TGTGCCAGCAGCCCCTTCAGAAAGCAGTACTTC; CDR3aa: CASSPFRKQYF; abundance: .; d_gene: .; j_gene: TRBJ2-7; v_gene: TRBV28
CDR3nt: TGTGCCAGCAGCCCAGCGACAGGGTTTCGCAATCAGCCCCAGCATTTT; CDR3aa: CASSPATGFRNQPQHF; abundance: .; d_gene: TRBD1; j_gene: TRBJ1-5; v_gene: TRBV11-2
CDR3nt: TGTGCCAGCAGCAAAGGGGCTTGGGACAGGGAGAATTGCGAGCAGTACTTC; CDR3aa: CASSKGAWDRENCEQYF; abundance: .; d_gene: .; j_gene: TRBJ2-7; v_gene: TRBV21-1
CDR3nt: TGCGCCAGCAGTTCGCATGGACAGAATGGCTACACCTTC; CDR3aa: CASSSHGQNGYTF; abundance: .; d_gene: .; j_gene: TRBJ1-2; v_gene: TRBV5-1
CDR3nt: TGTGCCATCAGTGAGCTTCGACCGGGAGATACGCAGTATTTT; CDR3aa: CAISELRPGDTQYF; abundance: .; d_gene: .; j_gene: TRBJ2-3; v_gene: TRBV10-3
CDR3nt: TGTGCCAGCAGCGTGGATCTGGGCAGGGTCGGCGGCTACACCTTC; CDR3aa: CASSVDLGRVGGYTF; abundance: .; d_gene: .; j_gene: TRBJ1-2; v_gene: TRBV9
CDR3nt: TGCGCCAGCAGCCAAGCCAGCAGGACACAGCCCCAGCATTTT; CDR3aa: CASSQASRTQPQHF; abundance: .; d_gene: .; j_gene: TRBJ1-5; v_gene: TRBV4-3
CDR3nt: TGCGCCAGCAGCTCCCCTGCGGCCCGACGCGAGCAGTACTTC; CDR3aa: CASSSPAARREQYF; abundance: .; d_gene: .; j_gene: TRBJ2-7; v_gene: TRBV5-1
CDR3nt: TGTGCCAGCAGCCCTATAGCGGGAGCCACAGATACGCAGTATTTT; CDR3aa: CASSPIAGATDTQYF; abundance: .; d_gene: TRBD2; j_gene: TRBJ2-3; v_gene: TRBV7-2
CDR3nt: TGTGCCTGGAGTGTACTGTCGGGGGGGCTCACCGGGGAGCTGTTTTTT; CDR3aa: CAWSVLSGGLTGELFF; abundance: .; d_gene: TRBD2; j_gene: TRBJ2-2; v_gene: TRBV30
CDR3nt: TGCGCCAGCAGAGAAGACTCTACATTTTACAATGAGCAGTTCTTC; CDR3aa: CASREDSTFYNEQFF; abundance: .; d_gene: .; j_gene: TRBJ2-1; v_gene: TRBV5-1
CDR3nt: TGTGCCAGCACCCTACTAGCGGGAGGCAATGAGCAGTTCTTC; CDR3aa: CASTLLAGGNEQFF; abundance: .; d_gene: TRBD2; j_gene: TRBJ2-1; v_gene: TRBV7-9
CDR3nt: TGTGCCAGCAGCCCGACGAGCGGGAACCCATACGAGCAGTACTTC; CDR3aa: CASSPTSGNPYEQYF; abundance: .; d_gene: TRBD2; j_gene: TRBJ2-7; v_gene: TRBV5-4
CDR3nt: TGTGCCAGCAGTGGCGAAGTAGGACAGATCGGTGGCTACACCTTC; CDR3aa: CASSGEVGQIGGYTF; abundance: .; d_gene: .; j_gene: TRBJ1-2; v_gene: TRBV2
CDR3nt: TGTGCCAGCTCACCACCGGGAGAGACCCAGTACTTC; CDR3aa: CASSPPGETQYF; abundance: .; d_gene: .; j_gene: TRBJ2-5; v_gene: TRBV18
CDR3nt: TGTGCCAGTAGTATAGTAGGGCTGCGCTCCTACAATGAGCAGTTCTTC; CDR3aa: CASSIVGLRSYNEQFF; abundance: .; d_gene: .; j_gene: TRBJ2-1; v_gene: TRBV19
CDR3nt: TGTGCCAGCAGCTTGCCGGACGGATCACCCCTCCACTTT; CDR3aa: CASSLPDGSPLHF; abundance: .; d_gene: .; j_gene: TRBJ1-6; v_gene: TRBV5-4
CDR3nt: TGTGCCAGCAGCTCAGGGACAGGGGGCAATGGCTACACCTTC; CDR3aa: CASSSGTGGNGYTF; abundance: .; d_gene: TRBD1; j_gene: TRBJ1-2; v_gene: TRBV7-8
CDR3nt: TGTGCCAGCAGCGCGGGGGGACCTTCCTACAATGAGCAGTTCTTC; CDR3aa: CASSAGGPSYNEQFF; abundance: .; d_gene: TRBD2; j_gene: TRBJ2-1; v_gene: TRBV9
CDR3nt: TGTGCCAGCGACAGTACAGGGATCGGCACTGAAGCTTTCTTT; CDR3aa: CASDSTGIGTEAFF; abundance: .; d_gene: .; j_gene: TRBJ1-1; v_gene: TRBV9